A selection of T cell receptor beta chains follows, all from one sample in a study of blood T cell repertoires in COVID-19. Only in-frame clones appear in the TCRdb table, and some are missing; sequencing was by immunoSEQ multiplex PCR. In the table there are roughly 220,000 clones, roughly 85% of which are singletons. Source material: PBMCs or T cells enriched from blood (not recorded which). Receptors originate from a woman aged 40 to 50 with acute COVID-19. Both conserved end residues are part of each CDR3. The D gene is left open where the match is weak. Only some rows state a clone size, as once, few, many or a class for expanded clones.

.,TRBV27,.,TRBJ2-5,CASSLSSAWAGDKETQYF,TGTGCCAGCAGTTTATCAAGCGCGTGGGCAGGGGATAAAGAGACCCAGTACTTC
.,TRBV12-5,TRBD1,TRBJ1-4,CASGWGGQVGSTNEKLFF,TGTGCTAGTGGTTGGGGGGGACAGGTGGGCTCAACTAATGAAAAACTGTTTTTT
.,TRBV9,.,TRBJ2-7,CASSPRGNYEQYF,TGTGCCAGCAGCCCCCGAGGTAACTACGAGCAGTACTTC
.,TRBV7-2,TRBD1,TRBJ1-2,CASSSLRQGAIGGYTF,TGTGCCAGCAGCTCCCTCCGCCAGGGGGCAATAGGAGGCTACACCTTC
.,TRBV11-2,TRBD2,TRBJ2-3,CASSLTSGGVTDTQYF,TGTGCCAGCAGCCTGACTAGCGGGGGGGTGACAGATACGCAGTATTTT
few,TRBV9,TRBD1,TRBJ1-4,CASSPGQGANEKLFF,TGTGCCAGCAGCCCCGGACAGGGGGCTAATGAAAAACTGTTTTTT
.,TRBV4-3,.,TRBJ1-1,CASSQDLENTEAFF,TGCGCCAGCAGCCAAGATCTAGAGAACACTGAAGCTTTCTTT
.,TRBV12-3/TRBV12-4,.,TRBJ1-2,CASFGQGTNGYTF,TGTGCCAGCTTCGGGCAGGGTACGAATGGCTACACCTTC
.,TRBV29-1,TRBD1,TRBJ1-1,CSVAGGSIMNTEAFF,TGCAGCGTTGCAGGGGGCTCAATCATGAACACTGAAGCTTTCTTT
few,TRBV6-4,.,TRBJ1-1,CASSDEGSSLRRDF,TGTGCCAGCAGTGACGAGGGGTCCAGCCTCCGGAGGGATTTT
.,TRBV24-1,.,TRBJ2-3,CATSEAGSDTQYF,TGTGCCACCAGTGAAGCAGGGTCAGATACGCAGTATTTT
.,TRBV18,TRBD2,TRBJ2-5,CASSPGTSGQETQYF,TGTGCCAGCTCACCTGGGACTAGCGGGCAAGAGACCCAGTACTTC
.,TRBV9,TRBD1,TRBJ1-3,CASSVTGAAGNTIYF,TGTGCCAGCAGCGTTACAGGGGCCGCTGGAAACACCATATATTTT
.,TRBV11-2,TRBD2,TRBJ2-1,CASSVPGLAVNEQFF,TGTGCCAGCAGCGTTCCGGGACTAGCGGTCAATGAGCAGTTCTTC
few,TRBV7-6,.,TRBJ1-3,CASSPYWAGTHPSSGNTIYF,TGTGCCAGCAGCCCATACTGGGCAGGGACTCACCCAAGCTCTGGAAACACCATATATTTT
.,TRBV27,.,TRBJ1-1,CASSVTMKNTEAFF,TGTGCCAGCAGTGTTACAATGAAGAACACTGAAGCTTTCTTT
once,TRBV19,TRBD1,TRBJ1-2,CASGGDRVPNYGYTF,TGTGCCAGTGGAGGGGACAGGGTTCCTAACTATGGCTACACCTTC
.,TRBV13,TRBD2,TRBJ2-2,CASSSWGGQNTGELFF,TGTGCCAGCAGCTCCTGGGGAGGGCAGAACACCGGGGAGCTGTTTTTT
.,TRBV27,TRBD1,TRBJ1-2,CASSLYGDRVSQSYGYTF,TGTGCCAGCAGTTTATATGGGGACAGGGTTTCCCAGTCGTATGGCTACACCTTC
.,TRBV28,.,TRBJ1-5,CASSTHRVNQPQHF,TGTGCCAGCAGTACACACAGGGTCAATCAGCCCCAGCATTTT
few,TRBV5-1,.,TRBJ2-3,CASSFPQVALTADTQYF,TGCGCCAGCAGCTTCCCCCAGGTCGCGTTAACAGCAGATACGCAGTATTTT
.,TRBV5-4,.,TRBJ1-4,CASSLESTGVEKLFF,TGTGCCAGCAGCTTGGAGTCGACAGGAGTTGAAAAACTGTTTTTT
.,TRBV5-1,.,TRBJ1-1,CASSLDRLNTEAFF,TGCGCCAGCAGCTTGGATCGTTTGAACACTGAAGCTTTCTTT
.,TRBV6-1,.,TRBJ1-1,CASSGIRGGPNTEAFF,TGTGCCAGCAGTGGGATAAGGGGCGGACCGAACACTGAAGCTTTCTTT
.,TRBV6-5,.,TRBJ1-2,CASATGTSNYGYTF,TGTGCCAGCGCTACAGGGACCTCTAACTATGGCTACACCTTC
few,TRBV13,.,TRBJ1-2,CASSLSLRQAIYGYTF,TGTGCCAGCAGCTTATCGCTGAGACAGGCCATCTATGGCTACACCTTC
.,TRBV7-9,TRBD1,TRBJ1-1,CASSLWDRRRGTEAFF,TGTGCCAGCAGCCTTTGGGACAGGCGACGAGGAACTGAAGCTTTCTTT
.,TRBV2,TRBD1,TRBJ2-1,CASSILDRADNEQFF,TGTGCCAGCAGTATTCTAGACAGGGCCGACAATGAGCAGTTCTTC
many,TRBV9,.,TRBJ2-1,CASSLRGGGNEQFF,TGTGCCAGCAGCCTACGGGGTGGCGGGAATGAGCAGTTCTTC
.,TRBV24-1,TRBD1,TRBJ1-4,CATSDGQAPNEKLFF,TGTGCCACCAGTGATGGACAGGCCCCTAATGAAAAACTGTTTTTT
.,TRBV2,.,TRBJ1-4,CASSFRPGEEKLFF,TGTGCCAGCAGCTTTCGGCCAGGCGAAGAAAAACTGTTTTTT
.,TRBV19,TRBD1,TRBJ1-2,CASSIGGTANYGYTF,TGTGCCAGTAGTATAGGAGGGACAGCGAACTATGGCTACACCTTC
.,TRBV7-3,.,TRBJ1-1,CASSLLVNTEAFF,TGTGCCAGCAGCTTACTTGTGAACACTGAAGCTTTCTTT
.,TRBV12-3/TRBV12-4,TRBD1,TRBJ1-1,CASRETGISEAFF,TGTGCCAGCAGGGAGACAGGGATTTCTGAAGCTTTCTTT
.,TRBV7-6,TRBD2,TRBJ2-1,CASSLRAGGHNEQFF,TGTGCCAGCAGCTTAAGGGCGGGGGGGCACAATGAGCAGTTCTTC
.,TRBV19,.,TRBJ1-4,CASSATNEKLFF,TGTGCCAGTAGTGCGACTAATGAAAAACTGTTTTTT
.,TRBV15,.,TRBJ2-5,CATNQASQETQYF,TGTGCCACCAACCAGGCGTCCCAAGAGACCCAGTACTTC
.,TRBV7-2,.,TRBJ2-4,CASSLPGSGNIQYF,TGTGCCAGCAGCTTGCCGGGTTCGGGAAACATTCAGTACTTC
.,TRBV27,TRBD1,TRBJ2-7,CASSWGGTGFDEQYF,TGTGCCAGCAGTTGGGGCGGGACAGGGTTCGACGAGCAGTACTTC
.,TRBV9,.,TRBJ2-1,CASSVEGGENNEQFF,TGTGCCAGCAGCGTCGAAGGGGGGGAAAACAATGAGCAGTTCTTC
.,TRBV9,TRBD2,TRBJ2-3,CASSVVGLAGGFTDTQYF,TGTGCCAGCAGCGTAGTCGGACTAGCGGGGGGCTTCACAGATACGCAGTATTTT